Each of the 28 T cell receptor beta chains below was sequenced from the same sample in a study of regulatory T cells in long-lasting Graves disease. TCR beta libraries were built with iRepertoire HTBI primers and Arm-PCR of CDR3 regions. TCRdb reanalysed the multiplex PCR reads using MiXCR and keeps one entry per CDR3 protein. The sample has a few hundred thousand distinct CDR3 sequences, 20% to 25% seen once; the top ten hold roughly 56%. The time point is: persistent/refractory GD, antithyroid drugs over 5 years with positive TRAb. From RNA extracted from PBMCs, the TCR library was made. Source: peripheral blood mononuclear cells (PBMCs), taken when the disease was refractory, from a patient treated with antithyroid drugs. The receptors shown here come from a female donor with Graves disease.

This clonotype was detected many times. The chain links TRBV2 to TRBJ2-4, with D unclear. From germline, CDR1 is SNHLY and CDR2 FYNNEI. The CDR3 runs to 14 residues. The V end was cut by 6 bases, the J end by 7 bases, with 16 bases between. The CDR3 region is CASSGWEIGNIQYF. The CDR3 DNA follows: TGTGCCAGCAGCGGCTGGGAAATTGGGAACATTCAGTACTTC.

This rearrangement joins TRBV6-5 to TRBJ2-1, with D unclear. CDR1 and CDR2 from the germline V gene are MNHEY and SVGAGI. The CDR3 extends over 15 amino acids. The germline V and J ends were trimmed by 0 bases and 8 bases, with 14 bases remaining between them. This chain's CDR3 is CASSYSNPALDEQFF. The DNA for the CDR3 is TGTGCCAGCAGTTACTCGAACCCTGCCCTGGATGAGCAGTTCTTC.

In its sample, this clonotype was seen many times. The chain links TRBV7-2 to TRBJ2-1; 8 bases are a match to TRBD2. Trimming removed 1 base from V and 4 bases from J; junction bases left unmatched: 6. CDR3 length: 16 residues. The germline CDR1 and CDR2 sequences are SGHTA and FQGNSA. The CDR3 sequence is CASSLGPGRGYNEQFF. The DNA for the CDR3 is TGTGCCAGCAGCTTAGGTCCCGGGAGGGGATACAATGAGCAGTTCTTC.

At least ten counts were recorded for this clonotype. The CDR3 ends on some other residue instead of the conserved phenylalanine or tryptophan, so this is likely a read error. The CDR3 DNA reads TGTGCCGGAAGGGGGACCCTGAACACTGAAGCTTTCCTT. Residues: CAGRGTLNTEAFL. This chain joins TRBV2 and TRBJ1-1; tentative D call: TRBD1 (6 bases). V shed 11 bases and J shed 0 bases, with 13 bases lying between them. The CDR3 length is 13 residues. Per the germline V gene, CDR1 is SNHLY and CDR2 is FYNNEI.

This clonotype was observed at least ten times. This rearrangement joins TRBV7-2 to TRBJ1-1; 8 positions match TRBD1. This CDR3 comprises 14 residues. V was pared by 3 bases and J by 5 bases, with 5 bases of the junction left unmatched. In germline, CDR1 is SGHTA, CDR2 FQGNSA. The CDR3 nucleotides read TGTGCCAGCAGCTTCGGGACAGGACTAACTGAAGCTTTCTTT. This encodes CASSFGTGLTEAFF.

This clonotype was detected ten times or more. The V and J genes are TRBV28 and TRBJ2-7, with 7 bases matching TRBD1. Looked up from germline, CDR1 is MDHEN and CDR2 is SYDVKM. Losses at the gene ends were 7 bases for V and 2 bases for J; bases not matched to a gene: 8. The CDR3 is 14 residues long. The DNA of the CDR3 is TGTGCCAGCACCCTCTTGGGACAGACCTACGAGCAGTACTTC. It encodes CASTLLGQTYEQYF.

V is TRBV12-3 or TRBV12-4 and J is TRBJ1-1, with D possibly TRBD1 on 5 matching bases. This CDR3 is built from 16 residues. V was trimmed by 4 bases and J by 4 bases, leaving 19 bases between them. The CDR3 DNA reads as TGTGCCAGCAGTTCGCCGGGACGGTGGTTGAGCACTGAAGCTTTCTTT. Translating gives CASSSPGRWLSTEAFF.

A few counts support this clonotype. The V call is TRBV20-1, the J call TRBJ2-2; D uncertain. The CDR3 runs to 12 residues. The germline V gene has CDR1 DFQATT and CDR2 SNEGSKA (reference sequence). V was cut by 6 bases and J by 2 bases, with 7 bases left in between. CDR3 residues: CSAIVNTGELFF. As DNA, the CDR3 is TGCAGTGCCATAGTCAACACCGGGGAGCTGTTTTTT.

The rearrangement uses TRBV5-4 and TRBJ2-7; 10 nucleotides match TRBD1. CDR1 is SGHNT, CDR2 YYREEE, per germline (reference sequence). With 2 bases clipped from V and 4 bases from J, the junction kept 6 bases outside the gene matches. This CDR3 region has 15 residues. The CDR3 DNA follows: TGTGCCAGCAGCTTTCCGGGACAGGGGTTTTACGAGCAGTACTTC. It translates to CASSFPGQGFYEQYF.

This clonotype was counted at least ten times. CDR3 coding DNA: TGTGCCAGCAGGGGACAGGGAACCTCCTACGAGCAGTACTTC. Its protein is CASRGQGTSYEQYF. The chain employs TRBV28 and TRBJ2-7; 9 positions agree with TRBD1. The CDR3 contains 14 residues. V lost 6 bases, J lost 0 bases, and 3 bases stayed unmatched. Germline V gives CDR1 MDHEN, CDR2 SYDVKM.

This chain connects TRBV20-1 to TRBJ2-1; no definite D call. The ends were cut back, 3 bases at V and 3 bases at J, with 9 bases in the middle. The CDR3 spans 13 residues. Germline V CDR1 and CDR2: DFQATT, SNEGSKA (reference sequence). The CDR3 bases are TGCAGTGCTAGTAGCCTAGACTACAATGAGCAGTTCTTC. Protein sequence: CSASSLDYNEQFF.

This chain joins TRBV12-3 or TRBV12-4 and TRBJ2-1; 7 bases are shared with TRBD2. After removal of 7 bases from V and 7 bases from J, the junction contained 10 bases not matched to a gene. This CDR3 spans 14 amino acids. The CDR3 loop is CASILPGLTNEQFF. As DNA, the CDR3 is TGTGCCAGCATATTACCGGGACTAACTAATGAGCAGTTCTTC.

This clonotype was found many times. This chain connects TRBV28 to TRBJ1-1, with 7 positions matching TRBD1. Losses at the gene ends were 6 bases for V and 5 bases for J; bases not matched to a gene: 6. The V gene's germline CDR1 is MDHEN and CDR2 SYDVKM. The CDR3 spans 13 residues. Here the CDR3 reads CASRKTGTTEAFF. Written as DNA, the CDR3 is TGTGCCAGCAGAAAGACAGGGACAACTGAAGCTTTCTTT. Supplemented by reference TRBV28 and TRBJ1-1, the full variable domain reads DVKVTQSSRYLVKRTGEKVFLECVQDMDHENMFWYRQDPGLGLRLIYFSYDVKMKEKGDIPEGYSVSREKKERFSLILESASTNQTSMYLCASRKTGTTEAFFGQGTRLTVV.

Details on this clonotype: The CDR3 ends on some other residue instead of the conserved phenylalanine or tryptophan, so this is likely a read error. J is TRBJ2-7 and V is TRBV25-1; 13 positions match TRBD2. Germline loops: CDR1 MGHDK, CDR2 SYGVNS. J lost 6 bases, V lost 4 bases, and 21 bases had no gene match. This CDR3 is 20 amino acids long. The CDR3 region has the DNA TGTGCCAGCAGTGCCAGAGGACTAGCGGGAGTAATACATTCAAGAAGCGAGCAGTACCTC. It yields the protein CASSARGLAGVIHSRSEQYL.

This clonotype was seen at least ten times. V is TRBV5-8 and J is TRBJ2-5, with 15 bases aligning to TRBD2. Germline V gives CDR1 SGHTS, CDR2 YDEGEE. Trimming cost V 4 bases and J 4 bases; bases outside gene matches: 8. The CDR3 contains 17 residues. CDR3 DNA: TGTGCCAGCAGCCGGAAAATGGGACTAGCGGGAGGAGAGACCCAGTACTTC. This translates into CASSRKMGLAGGETQYF.

Regarding this clonotype: A much larger clone is a single base away; this may be a read error. This chain uses TRBV27 with TRBJ1-2; D is uncertain. CDR3 size: 14 residues. V was pared by 2 bases and J by 9 bases, with 16 bases between. The germline gives CDR1 MNHEY, CDR2 SMNVEV (reference sequence). The CDR3 here is CASSLNAAGYSYTF. The CDR3 DNA is TGTGCCAGCAGTTTAAATGCGGCCGGGTACAGCTACACCTTC.

Points on this clonotype: Its ends do not fully match the called genes, so a read error is possible. This rearrangement joins TRBV6-2 or TRBV6-3 to TRBJ1-1, with TRBD1 matching over 9 bases. This CDR3 has 13 residues. Germline V gene lookup returns CDR1 MNHEY and CDR2 SVGEGT. The DNA of the CDR3 is TGTGCCAGCAGTTCGGGCACAGGGGGCCGGGTCAGATGG. Protein product: CASSSGTGGRVRW.

This clonotype showed up many times. The chain has TRBV7-8 and TRBJ1-1, with D maybe TRBD1 (6 bases). This CDR3 comprises 16 residues. V was shortened by 0 bases and J by 3 bases, with 14 bases between the two germline ends. CDR1 and CDR2 (germline): SGHVS, FQNEAQ. DNA of the CDR3: TGTGCCAGCAGCTTAGCCTCGGGACAAACCTACACTGAAGCTTTCTTT. Encoded protein: CASSLASGQTYTEAFF.

This clonotype was seen only a few times. This chain joins TRBV6-4 and TRBJ1-5; 9 bases are a match to TRBD1. The V segment lost 4 bases and the J segment 0 bases; nucleotides outside the gene matches: 7. In germline, CDR1 is MRHNA, CDR2 SNTAGT. This CDR3 comprises 17 residues. The CDR3 sequence: CASSGQGGLYSNQPQHF. DNA for the CDR3: TGTGCCAGCAGTGGACAGGGGGGGCTTTATAGCAATCAGCCCCAGCATTTT.

This clonotype has a handful of counts. The rearrangement links TRBV4-1 to TRBJ1-2; D gene uncertain. The CDR3 is made up of 15 amino acids. V was shortened by 0 bases and J by 2 bases, with 10 bases between the two germline ends. The germline CDR1 and CDR2 sequences are MGHRA and YSYEKL. The CDR3 loop is CASSQDPGANYGYTF. The CDR3 nucleotides read TGCGCCAGCAGCCAAGACCCAGGCGCGAACTATGGCTACACCTTC.

This clonotype was seen many times. The genes are TRBV2 and TRBJ2-7; 10 positions match TRBD1. This CDR3 has 15 amino acids. Trimming took 6 bases from V and 2 from J; bases not matched to a gene: 7. Germline V gene lookup returns CDR1 SNHLY and CDR2 FYNNEI. In nucleotides, the CDR3 is TGTGCCAGCAGGGGGGGACAGGGGAGTCCCTACGAGCAGTACTTC. It yields the protein CASRGGQGSPYEQYF.

There are a few counts of this clonotype. CDR3 amino acids: CASTLRFTSGRAKDTQYF. Here the CDR3 DNA reads TGTGCCAGCACCCTAAGGTTCACTAGCGGGAGGGCCAAAGATACGCAGTATTTT. The genes are TRBV27 and TRBJ2-3; TRBD2 aligns across 13 bases. CDR3 length: 18 residues. Germline V lookup: CDR1 MNHEY, CDR2 SMNVEV (reference sequence). Trimming cost V 7 bases and J 5 bases; bases outside gene matches: 15.

This clonotype was seen ten or more times. The chain recombines TRBV6-1 with TRBJ2-7; 9 bases map to TRBD2. CDR1 is MNHNS, CDR2 SASEGT, per germline. J gave up 3 bases and V 6 bases, and 18 bases lay outside the gene matches. This CDR3 region has 18 residues. The CDR3 DNA is TGTGCCAGCAGACTCCTTCCCCCGGTAGTAGCGGGAGACTACGAGCAGTACTTC. Its translation: CASRLLPPVVAGDYEQYF.

This clonotype was observed many times. This chain joins TRBV20-1 and TRBJ2-5, with 11 bases matching TRBD2. The germline V gene encodes CDR1 DFQATT and CDR2 SNEGSKA (reference sequence). This CDR3 is 14 amino acids long. V trimming: 6 bases; J trimming: 1 base; junction bases outside the gene matches: 4. As DNA, the CDR3 is TGCAGTGCCTGGACTAGCGGGTTCCAAGAGACCCAGTACTTC. Protein product: CSAWTSGFQETQYF.

As concerns this clonotype: The junction does not match germline at one end; this may be a read error. The chain links TRBV9 to TRBJ2-5; maybe TRBD1 (6 bases). The V gene's germline CDR1 is SGDLS and CDR2 YYNGEE. CDR3 length: 15 amino acids. The CDR3 here is CASSPTDRIQETQYF. The DNA for the CDR3 is TGCGCCAGCAGTCCAACCGACAGGATCCAAGAGACCCAGTACTTC.

There are many counts of this clonotype. The chain recombines TRBV7-9 with TRBJ1-6; 11 nucleotides match TRBD1. Germline V gene sequence: CDR1 SEHNR, CDR2 FQNEAQ (reference sequence). There are 14 residues in the CDR3. V was pared by 5 bases and J by 9 bases, with 3 bases of the junction left unmatched. CDR3 loop: CASSQGQGVSPLHF. The CDR3 coding sequence is TGTGCCAGCAGCCAGGGACAGGGGGTTTCACCCCTCCACTTT.

This clonotype was picked up many times. The chain employs TRBV7-2 and TRBJ1-1; D may be TRBD1 (5 bases). The length of the CDR3 is 15 residues. Germline values: CDR1 SGHTA, CDR2 FQGNSA. V lost 5 bases and J lost 0, with 13 bases in between. The CDR3 sequence is CASSTSTDMNTEAFF. CDR3 DNA: TGTGCCAGCAGCACGTCGACGGACATGAACACTGAAGCTTTCTTT. Drawing the rest from reference TRBV7-2 and TRBJ1-1, the complete variable domain is GAGVSQSPSNKVTEKGKDVELRCDPISGHTALYWYRQSLGQGLEFLIYFQGNSAPDKSGLPSDRFSAERTGGSVSTLTIQRTQQEDSAVYLCASSTSTDMNTEAFFGQGTRLTVV.

About this clonotype: This may be a read error: a much more frequent sequence differs by one nucleotide. The chain uses TRBV12-3 or TRBV12-4 and TRBJ2-6; the D gene is possibly TRBD1 (5 bases). The CDR3 covers 18 residues. Trimming stripped 5 bases from V and 0 bases from J, with 17 bases between. CDR3 DNA sequence: TGTGCCAGCAGTCGGACAATGTTTCTCAACTCTGGGGCCAACGTCCTGACTTTC. It is translated as CASSRTMFLNSGANVLTF.